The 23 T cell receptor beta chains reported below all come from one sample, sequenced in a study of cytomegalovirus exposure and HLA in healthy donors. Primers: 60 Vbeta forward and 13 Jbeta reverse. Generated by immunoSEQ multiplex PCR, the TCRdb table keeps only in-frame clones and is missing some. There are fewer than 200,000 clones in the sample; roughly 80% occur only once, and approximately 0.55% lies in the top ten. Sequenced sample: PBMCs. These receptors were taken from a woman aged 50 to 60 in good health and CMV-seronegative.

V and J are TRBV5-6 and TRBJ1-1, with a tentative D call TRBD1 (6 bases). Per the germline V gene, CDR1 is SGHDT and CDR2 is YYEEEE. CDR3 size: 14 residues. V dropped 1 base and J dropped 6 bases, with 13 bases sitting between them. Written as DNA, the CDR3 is TGTGCCAGCAGCTTGTTAGGGACAAATCCTGAAGCTTTCTTT. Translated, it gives CASSLLGTNPEAFF.

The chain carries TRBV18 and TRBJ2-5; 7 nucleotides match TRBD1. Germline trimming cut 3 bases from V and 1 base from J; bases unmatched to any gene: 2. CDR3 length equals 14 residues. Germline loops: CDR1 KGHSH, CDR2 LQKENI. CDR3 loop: CASSPDRAQETQYF. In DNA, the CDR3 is TGTGCCAGCTCACCTGACAGGGCCCAAGAGACCCAGTACTTC.

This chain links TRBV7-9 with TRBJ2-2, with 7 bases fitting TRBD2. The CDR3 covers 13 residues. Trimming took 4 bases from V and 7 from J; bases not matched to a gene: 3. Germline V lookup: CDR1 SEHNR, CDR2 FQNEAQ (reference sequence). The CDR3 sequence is CASSWAGDGELFF. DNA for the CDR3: TGTGCCAGCAGCTGGGCGGGGGACGGGGAGCTGTTTTTT.

This chain's CDR3 is CASSLGLAGGSYEQYF. In DNA form, the CDR3 reads TGTGCCAGCAGCTTAGGTCTAGCGGGAGGATCCTACGAGCAGTACTTC. V is TRBV7-6 and J is TRBJ2-7, with 11 bases aligning to TRBD2. Germline-derived CDR1 and CDR2 are SGHVS and FNYEAQ. The CDR3 contains 16 residues. The J segment lost 1 base and the V segment lost 1 base, leaving 3 bases of the junction unmatched.

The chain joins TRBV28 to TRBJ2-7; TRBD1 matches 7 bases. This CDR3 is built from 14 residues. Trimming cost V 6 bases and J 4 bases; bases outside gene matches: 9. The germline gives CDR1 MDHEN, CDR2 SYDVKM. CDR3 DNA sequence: TGTGCCAGCAGGTCTACAGGGGATGCGTACGAGCAGTACTTC. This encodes CASRSTGDAYEQYF. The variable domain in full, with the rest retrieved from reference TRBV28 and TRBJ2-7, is DVKVTQSSRYLVKRTGEKVFLECVQDMDHENMFWYRQDPGLGLRLIYFSYDVKMKEKGDIPEGYSVSREKKERFSLILESASTNQTSMYLCASRSTGDAYEQYFGPGTRLTVT.

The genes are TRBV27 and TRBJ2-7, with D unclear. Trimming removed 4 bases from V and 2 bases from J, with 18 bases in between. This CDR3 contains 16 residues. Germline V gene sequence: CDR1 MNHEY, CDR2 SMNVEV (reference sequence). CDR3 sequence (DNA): TGTGCCAGCAGTTCCCGGTCGTCGCCCACCCCCTACGAGCAGTACTTC. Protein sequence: CASSSRSSPTPYEQYF.

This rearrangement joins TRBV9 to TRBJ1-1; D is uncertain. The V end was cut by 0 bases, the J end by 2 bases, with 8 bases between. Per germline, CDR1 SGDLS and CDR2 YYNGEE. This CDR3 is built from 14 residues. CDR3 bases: TGTGCCAGCAGCGTAGTTGCAGGAAACACTGAAGCTTTCTTT. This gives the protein CASSVVAGNTEAFF.

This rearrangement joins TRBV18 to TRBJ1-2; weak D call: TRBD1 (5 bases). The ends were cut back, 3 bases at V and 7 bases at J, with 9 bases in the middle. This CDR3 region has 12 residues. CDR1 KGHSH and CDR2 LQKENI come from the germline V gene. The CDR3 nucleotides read TGTGCCAGCTCACCCAGGGAGGTTGGCTACACCTTC. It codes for CASSPREVGYTF.

The CDR3 region has the DNA TGTGCCAGCAGCGTAGGGGAGGGGAGGGGAACTGAAGCTTTCTTT. This encodes CASSVGEGRGTEAFF. The chain couples TRBV9 to TRBJ1-1; a possible D gene is TRBD1 (5 bases). The V and J ends lost 0 bases and 5 bases respectively, with 14 bases between them. The CDR3 sequence is 15 residues long. Germline V CDR1 and CDR2: SGDLS, YYNGEE.

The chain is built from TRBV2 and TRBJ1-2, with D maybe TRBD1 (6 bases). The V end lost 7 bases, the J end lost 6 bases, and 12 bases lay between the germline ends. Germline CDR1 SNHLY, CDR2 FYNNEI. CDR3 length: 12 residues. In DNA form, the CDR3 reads TGTGCCAGCATCGAGGGGGTTCATGGCTACACCTTC. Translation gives CASIEGVHGYTF.

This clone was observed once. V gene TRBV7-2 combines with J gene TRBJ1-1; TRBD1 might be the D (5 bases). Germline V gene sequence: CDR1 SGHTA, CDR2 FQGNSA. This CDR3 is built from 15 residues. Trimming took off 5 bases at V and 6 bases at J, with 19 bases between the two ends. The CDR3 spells CASSTRDAGGPEAFF. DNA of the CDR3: TGTGCCAGCAGCACTCGGGATGCCGGGGGTCCTGAAGCTTTCTTT. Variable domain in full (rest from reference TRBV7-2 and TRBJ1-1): GAGVSQSPSNKVTEKGKDVELRCDPISGHTALYWYRQSLGQGLEFLIYFQGNSAPDKSGLPSDRFSAERTGGSVSTLTIQRTQQEDSAVYLCASSTRDAGGPEAFFGQGTRLTVV.

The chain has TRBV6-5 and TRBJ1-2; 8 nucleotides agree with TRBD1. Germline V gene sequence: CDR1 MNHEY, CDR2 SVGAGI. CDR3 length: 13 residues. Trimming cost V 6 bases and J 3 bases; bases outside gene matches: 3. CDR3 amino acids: CASSMTGDYGYTF. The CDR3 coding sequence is TGTGCCAGCAGCATGACAGGGGACTATGGCTACACCTTC.

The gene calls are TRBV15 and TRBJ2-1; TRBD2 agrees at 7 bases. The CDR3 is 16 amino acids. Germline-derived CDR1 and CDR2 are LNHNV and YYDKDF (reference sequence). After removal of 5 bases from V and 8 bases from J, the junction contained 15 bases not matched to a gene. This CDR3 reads CATSRSLGGGNDEQFF. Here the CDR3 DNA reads TGTGCCACCAGCCGCTCTTTGGGGGGGGGTAACGATGAGCAGTTCTTC.

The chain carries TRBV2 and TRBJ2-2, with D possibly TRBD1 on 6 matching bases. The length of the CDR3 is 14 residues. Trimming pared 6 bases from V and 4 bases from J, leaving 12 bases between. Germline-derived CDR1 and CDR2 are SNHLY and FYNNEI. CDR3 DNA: TGTGCCAGCAGCCCAAACAGGGCCACCGGGGAGCTGTTTTTT. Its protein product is CASSPNRATGELFF.

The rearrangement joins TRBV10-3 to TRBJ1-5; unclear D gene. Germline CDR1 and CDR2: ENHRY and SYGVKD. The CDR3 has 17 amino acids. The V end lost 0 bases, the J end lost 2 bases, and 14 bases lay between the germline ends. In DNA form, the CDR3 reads TGTGCCATCAGTGAGTCAACACAATCTGAAGGCAATCAGCCCCAGCATTTT. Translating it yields CAISESTQSEGNQPQHF.

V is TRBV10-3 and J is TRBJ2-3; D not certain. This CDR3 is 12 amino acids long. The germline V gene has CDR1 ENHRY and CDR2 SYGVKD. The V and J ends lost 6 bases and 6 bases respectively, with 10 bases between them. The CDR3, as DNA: TGTGCCATCAGCCCTTCTAGGGATACGCAGTATTTT. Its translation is CAISPSRDTQYF.

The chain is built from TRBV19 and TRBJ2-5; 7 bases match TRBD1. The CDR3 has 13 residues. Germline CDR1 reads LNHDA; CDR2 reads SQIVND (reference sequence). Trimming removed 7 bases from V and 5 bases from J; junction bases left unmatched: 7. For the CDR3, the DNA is TGTGCCAGTACCAAAACAGGGGCGGAGACCCAGTACTTC. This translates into CASTKTGAETQYF.

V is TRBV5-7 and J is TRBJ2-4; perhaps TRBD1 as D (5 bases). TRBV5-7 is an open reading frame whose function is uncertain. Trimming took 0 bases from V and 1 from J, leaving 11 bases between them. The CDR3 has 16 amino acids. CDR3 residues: CASSLVGAKAKNIQYF. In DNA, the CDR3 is TGTGCCAGCAGCTTGGTAGGGGCAAAGGCCAAAAACATTCAGTACTTC.

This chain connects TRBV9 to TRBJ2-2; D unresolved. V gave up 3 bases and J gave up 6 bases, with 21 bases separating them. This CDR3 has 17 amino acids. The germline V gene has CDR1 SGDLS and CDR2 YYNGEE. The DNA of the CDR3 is TGTGCCAGCAGCGGAGGTCCTCCGTTGGTTGGGTCCGGGGAGCTGTTTTTT. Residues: CASSGGPPLVGSGELFF.

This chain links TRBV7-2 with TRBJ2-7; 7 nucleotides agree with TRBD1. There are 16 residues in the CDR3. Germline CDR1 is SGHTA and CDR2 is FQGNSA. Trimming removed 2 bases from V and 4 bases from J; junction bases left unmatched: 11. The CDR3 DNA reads TGTGCCAGCAGCTTATTTAACGACAGGGCGTTATACGAGCAGTACTTC. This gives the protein CASSLFNDRALYEQYF. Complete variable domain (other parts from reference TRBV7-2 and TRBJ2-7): GAGVSQSPSNKVTEKGKDVELRCDPISGHTALYWYRQSLGQGLEFLIYFQGNSAPDKSGLPSDRFSAERTGGSVSTLTIQRTQQEDSAVYLCASSLFNDRALYEQYFGPGTRLTVT.

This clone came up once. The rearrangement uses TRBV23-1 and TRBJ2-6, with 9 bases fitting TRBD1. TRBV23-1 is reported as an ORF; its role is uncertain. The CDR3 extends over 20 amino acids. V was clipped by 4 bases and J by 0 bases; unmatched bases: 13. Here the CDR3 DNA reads TGCGCCAGCAGTCGAACCGGGACAGGGAAGCTATGCTCTGGGGCCAACGTCCTGACTTTC. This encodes CASSRTGTGKLCSGANVLTF.

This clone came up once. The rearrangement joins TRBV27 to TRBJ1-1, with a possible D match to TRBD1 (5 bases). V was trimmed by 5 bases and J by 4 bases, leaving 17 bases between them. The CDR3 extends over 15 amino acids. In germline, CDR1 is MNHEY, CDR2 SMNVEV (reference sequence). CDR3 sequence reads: CASSRLQVGGTEAFF. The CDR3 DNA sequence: TGTGCCAGCAGTCGCCTACAGGTGGGGGGCACTGAAGCTTTCTTT.

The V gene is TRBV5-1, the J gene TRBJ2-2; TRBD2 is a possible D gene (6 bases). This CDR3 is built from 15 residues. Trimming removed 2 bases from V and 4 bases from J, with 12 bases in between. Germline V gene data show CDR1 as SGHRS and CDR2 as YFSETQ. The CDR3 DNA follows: TGCGCCAGCAGCTTCAGCGGGCCGGGCACCGGGGAGCTGTTTTTT. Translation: CASSFSGPGTGELFF.